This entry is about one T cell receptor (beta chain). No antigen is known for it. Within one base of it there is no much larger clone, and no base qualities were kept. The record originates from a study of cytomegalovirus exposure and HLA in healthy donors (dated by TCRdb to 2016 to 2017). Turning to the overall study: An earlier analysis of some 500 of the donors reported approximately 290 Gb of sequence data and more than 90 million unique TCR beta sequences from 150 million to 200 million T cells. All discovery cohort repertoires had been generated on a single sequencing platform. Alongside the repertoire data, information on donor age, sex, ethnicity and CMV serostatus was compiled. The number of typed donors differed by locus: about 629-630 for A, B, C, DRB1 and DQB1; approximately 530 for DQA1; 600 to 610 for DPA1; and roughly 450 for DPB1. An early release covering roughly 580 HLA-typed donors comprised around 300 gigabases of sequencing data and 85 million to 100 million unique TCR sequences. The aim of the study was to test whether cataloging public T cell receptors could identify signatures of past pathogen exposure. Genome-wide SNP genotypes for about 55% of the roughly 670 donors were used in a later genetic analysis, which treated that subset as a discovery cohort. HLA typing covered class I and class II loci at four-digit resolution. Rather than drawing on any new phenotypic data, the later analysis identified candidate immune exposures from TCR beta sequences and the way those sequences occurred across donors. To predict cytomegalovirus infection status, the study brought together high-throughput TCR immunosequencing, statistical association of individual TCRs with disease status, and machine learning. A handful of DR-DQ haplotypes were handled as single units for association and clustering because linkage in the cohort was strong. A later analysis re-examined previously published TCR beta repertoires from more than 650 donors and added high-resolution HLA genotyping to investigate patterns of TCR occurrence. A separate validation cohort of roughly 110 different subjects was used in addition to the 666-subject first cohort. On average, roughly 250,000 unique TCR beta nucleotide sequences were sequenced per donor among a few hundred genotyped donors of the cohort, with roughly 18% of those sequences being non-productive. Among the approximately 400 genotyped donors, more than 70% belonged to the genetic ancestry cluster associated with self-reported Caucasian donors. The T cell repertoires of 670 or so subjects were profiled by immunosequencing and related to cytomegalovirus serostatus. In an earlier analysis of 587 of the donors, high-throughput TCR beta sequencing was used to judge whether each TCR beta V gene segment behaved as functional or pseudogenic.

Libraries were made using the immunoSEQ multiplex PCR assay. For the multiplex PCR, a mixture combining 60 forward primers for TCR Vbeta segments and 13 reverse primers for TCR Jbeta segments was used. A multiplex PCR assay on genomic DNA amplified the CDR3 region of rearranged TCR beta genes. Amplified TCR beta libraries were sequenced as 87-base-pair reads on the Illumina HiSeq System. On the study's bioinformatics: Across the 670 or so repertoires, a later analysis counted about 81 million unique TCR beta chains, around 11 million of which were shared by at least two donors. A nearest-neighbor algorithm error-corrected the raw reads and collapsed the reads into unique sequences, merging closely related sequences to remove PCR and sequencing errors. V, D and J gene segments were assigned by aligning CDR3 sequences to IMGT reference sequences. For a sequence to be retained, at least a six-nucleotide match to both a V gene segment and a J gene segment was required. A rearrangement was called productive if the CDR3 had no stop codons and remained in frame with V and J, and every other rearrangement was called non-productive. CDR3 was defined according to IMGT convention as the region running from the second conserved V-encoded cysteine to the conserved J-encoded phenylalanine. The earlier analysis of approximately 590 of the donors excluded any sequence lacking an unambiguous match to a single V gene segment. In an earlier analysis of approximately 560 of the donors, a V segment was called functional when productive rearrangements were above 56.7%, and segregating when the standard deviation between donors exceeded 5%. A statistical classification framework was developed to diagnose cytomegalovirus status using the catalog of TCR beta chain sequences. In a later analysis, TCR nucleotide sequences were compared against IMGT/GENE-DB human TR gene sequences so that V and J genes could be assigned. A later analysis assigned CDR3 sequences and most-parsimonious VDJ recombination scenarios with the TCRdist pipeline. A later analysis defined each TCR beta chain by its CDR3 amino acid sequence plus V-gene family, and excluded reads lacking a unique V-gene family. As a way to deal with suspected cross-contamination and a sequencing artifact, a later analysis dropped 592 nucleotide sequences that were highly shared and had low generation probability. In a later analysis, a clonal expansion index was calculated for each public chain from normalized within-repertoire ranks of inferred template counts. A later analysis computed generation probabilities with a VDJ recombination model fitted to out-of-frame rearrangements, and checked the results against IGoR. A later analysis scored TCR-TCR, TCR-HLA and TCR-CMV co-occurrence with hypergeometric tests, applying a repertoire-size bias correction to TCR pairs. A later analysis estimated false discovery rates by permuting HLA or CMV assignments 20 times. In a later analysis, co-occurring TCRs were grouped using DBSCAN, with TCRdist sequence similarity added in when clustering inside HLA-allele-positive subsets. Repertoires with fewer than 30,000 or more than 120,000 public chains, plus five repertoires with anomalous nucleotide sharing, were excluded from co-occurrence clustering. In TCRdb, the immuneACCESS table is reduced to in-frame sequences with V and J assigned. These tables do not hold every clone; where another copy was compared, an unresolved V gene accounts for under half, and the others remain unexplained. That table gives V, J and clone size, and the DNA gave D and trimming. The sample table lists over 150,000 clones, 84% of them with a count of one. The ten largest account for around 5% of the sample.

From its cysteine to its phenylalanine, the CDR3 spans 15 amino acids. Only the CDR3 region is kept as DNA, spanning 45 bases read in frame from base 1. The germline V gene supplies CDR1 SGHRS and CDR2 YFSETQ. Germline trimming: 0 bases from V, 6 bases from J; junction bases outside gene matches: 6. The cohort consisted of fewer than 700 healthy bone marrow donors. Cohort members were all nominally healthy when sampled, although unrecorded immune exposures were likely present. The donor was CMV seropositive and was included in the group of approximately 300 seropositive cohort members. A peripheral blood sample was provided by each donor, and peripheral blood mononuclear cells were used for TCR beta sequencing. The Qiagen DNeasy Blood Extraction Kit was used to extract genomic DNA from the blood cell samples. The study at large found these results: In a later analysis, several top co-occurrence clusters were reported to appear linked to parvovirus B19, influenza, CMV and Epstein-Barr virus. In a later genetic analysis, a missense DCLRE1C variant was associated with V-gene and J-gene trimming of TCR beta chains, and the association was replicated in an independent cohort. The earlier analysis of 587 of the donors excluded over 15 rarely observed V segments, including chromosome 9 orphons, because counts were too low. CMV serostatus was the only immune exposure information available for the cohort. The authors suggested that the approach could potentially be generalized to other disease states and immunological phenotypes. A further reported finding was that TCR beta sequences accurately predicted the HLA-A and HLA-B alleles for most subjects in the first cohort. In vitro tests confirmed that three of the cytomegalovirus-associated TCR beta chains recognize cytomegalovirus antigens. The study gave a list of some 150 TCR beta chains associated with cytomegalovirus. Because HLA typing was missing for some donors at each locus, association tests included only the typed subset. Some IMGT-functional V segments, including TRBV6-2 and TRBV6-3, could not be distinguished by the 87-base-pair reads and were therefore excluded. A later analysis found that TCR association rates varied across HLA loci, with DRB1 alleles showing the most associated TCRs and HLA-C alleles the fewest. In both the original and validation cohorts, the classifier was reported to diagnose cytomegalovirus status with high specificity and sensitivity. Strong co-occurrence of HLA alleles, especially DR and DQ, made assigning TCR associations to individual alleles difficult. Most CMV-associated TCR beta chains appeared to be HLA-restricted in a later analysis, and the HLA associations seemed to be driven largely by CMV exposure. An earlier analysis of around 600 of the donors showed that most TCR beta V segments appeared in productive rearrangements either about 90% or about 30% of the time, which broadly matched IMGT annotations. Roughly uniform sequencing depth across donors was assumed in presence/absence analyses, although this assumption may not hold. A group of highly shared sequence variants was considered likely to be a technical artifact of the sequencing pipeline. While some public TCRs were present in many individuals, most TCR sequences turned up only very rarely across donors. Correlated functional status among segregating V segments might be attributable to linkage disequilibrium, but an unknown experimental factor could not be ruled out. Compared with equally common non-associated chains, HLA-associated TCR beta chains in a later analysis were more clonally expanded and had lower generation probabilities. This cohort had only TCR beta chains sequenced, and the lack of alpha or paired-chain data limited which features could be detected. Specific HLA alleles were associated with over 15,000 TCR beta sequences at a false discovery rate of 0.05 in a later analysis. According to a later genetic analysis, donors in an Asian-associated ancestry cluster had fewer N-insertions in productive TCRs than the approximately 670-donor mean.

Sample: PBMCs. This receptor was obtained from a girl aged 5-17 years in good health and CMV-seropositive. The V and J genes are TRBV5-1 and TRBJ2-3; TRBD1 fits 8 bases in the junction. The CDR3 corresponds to CASSLVGQARDTQYF. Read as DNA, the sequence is TGCGCCAGCAGCTTGGTGGGACAGGCGAGGGATACGCAGTATTTT.